The next 7 T cell receptor beta chains were all read from a single sample in a study of a mutant IDH1 vaccine in newly diagnosed glioma. Generated by immunoSEQ multiplex PCR, the TCRdb table keeps only in-frame clones and is missing some. The sample contains around 56,000 clones, about nine tenths of which appear only once. Stated time point: baseline, week 1 (first vaccination visit). Treatment described: pre-vaccination baseline after standard-of-care therapy. The specimen was PBMCs, collected from a glioma patient treated with radiotherapy, temozolomide or both. All receptors derive from a man in his fifties or sixties with glioma.

CDR3 sequence: CASSLSLAGAREQYF. In nucleotides, the CDR3 is TGTGCCAGCAGCTTGTCTCTAGCGGGAGCACGCGAGCAGTACTTC. This chain uses TRBV11-2 with TRBJ2-7, with 10 positions matching TRBD2. The CDR3 loop spans 15 amino acids. The V gene end was trimmed by 3 bases and the J gene end by 6 bases; junction bases not matched to a gene: 8. The germline V gene encodes CDR1 SGHAT and CDR2 FQNNGV.

This chain links TRBV10-2 with TRBJ1-6, with D perhaps TRBD1 (5 bases). V dropped 7 bases and J dropped 6 bases, with 10 bases sitting between them. Germline V gene lookup returns CDR1 WSHSY and CDR2 SAAADI. This CDR3 is built from 13 residues. CDR3: CASIRGPNSPLHF. The CDR3 DNA is TGCGCCAGCATACGGGGACCTAATTCACCCCTCCACTTT.

V gene TRBV27 combines with J gene TRBJ2-7; the D gene is possibly TRBD1 (6 bases). V lost 6 bases and J 4 bases, leaving 13 bases between the germline ends. Germline-derived CDR1 and CDR2 are MNHEY and SMNVEV (reference sequence). The CDR3 runs to 13 residues. The CDR3 region is CASSPGTPYEQYF. The CDR3 nucleotides are TGTGCCAGCAGCCCCGGGACACCGTACGAGCAGTACTTC.

The V and J genes are TRBV19 and TRBJ2-7; tentatively, D is TRBD1 (6 bases). The CDR3 totals 13 residues. Trimming cost V 5 bases and J 6 bases, with 14 bases left between them. Germline loops: CDR1 LNHDA, CDR2 SQIVND (reference sequence). In DNA, the CDR3 is TGTGCCAGTAGTCCCCACGGGACACCCGAGCAGTACTTC. The encoded protein is CASSPHGTPEQYF.

The chain is built from TRBV18 and TRBJ1-5; no clear D gene. CDR3 length: 16 residues. Germline V lookup: CDR1 KGHSH, CDR2 LQKENI. Deletions cut 5 bases from V and 0 bases from J, with 14 bases between. The CDR3 region is CASSKVAWDSNQPQHF. The DNA of the CDR3 is TGTGCCAGCTCAAAAGTCGCGTGGGATAGCAATCAGCCCCAGCATTTT.

This clone was recorded a few times. This sequence joins TRBV6-6 and TRBJ1-1; a possible D gene is TRBD1 (5 bases). CDR3 length equals 16 residues. Germline V gene sequence: CDR1 MNHNY, CDR2 SVGAGI (reference sequence). The V end was cut by 4 bases, the J end by 4 bases, with 19 bases between. The CDR3 DNA reads TGTGCCAGCAGTTCCCCTACAGGAGTGGGGGGCACTGAAGCTTTCTTT. Its translation: CASSSPTGVGGTEAFF.

The chain is built from TRBV6-5 and TRBJ2-1; perhaps D is TRBD1 or TRBD2 (5 bases each). Germline V gene data show CDR1 as MNHEY and CDR2 as SVGAGI. V gave up 8 bases and J gave up 2 bases, with 16 bases separating them. The CDR3 contains 15 residues. CDR3 residues: CASRRGVEPYNEQFF. CDR3 nucleotides: TGTGCCAGCCGCCGGGGCGTAGAGCCCTACAATGAGCAGTTCTTC.